The rows below give T cell receptor beta chains drawn from one sample of a study of cytomegalovirus exposure and HLA in healthy donors. Only in-frame clones appear in the TCRdb table, and some are missing; sequencing was by immunoSEQ multiplex PCR. The data contain about 120,000 clones, under 85% of them singletons. The specimen was PBMCs. The receptors derive from a man between 35 and 55 years old in good health and CMV-seropositive. Both conserved end residues are part of each CDR3. A D gene is named only where the DNA matches it firmly. The size entry is marked missing in some rows and otherwise reads once, few, many or a size class.

>TRBV7-8|TRBJ2-7|TRBD2|few
TGTGCCAGCAGCGATACGCCCGCGGGGGGCTTTTCCGAGCAGTACTTC
CASSDTPAGGFSEQYF
>TRBV4-3|TRBJ1-2|-|-
TGCGCCAGCAGCCAAGATATAGGGAGATCTGGCTACACCTTC
CASSQDIGRSGYTF
>TRBV11-2|TRBJ1-1|-|-
TGTGCCAGCAGCTTTGTGGGGGGACTAATGAACACTGAAGCTTTCTTT
CASSFVGGLMNTEAFF
>TRBV5-1|TRBJ1-2|-|-
TGCGCCAGCAGCTTGGACAGGGTTACGGATGGCTACACCTTC
CASSLDRVTDGYTF
>TRBV7-2|TRBJ1-3|-|-
TGTGCCAGCAGCTTAGCCAGGCTAGGAAACACCATATATTTT
CASSLARLGNTIYF
>TRBV7-2|TRBJ2-1|TRBD2|-
TGTGCCAGCAGCCCTAAACTGCGGACTAGCGGTTACAATGAGCAGTTCTTC
CASSPKLRTSGYNEQFF
>TRBV2|TRBJ1-1|-|-
TGTGCCAGCAGTCTTAACCAGGGGTACCGCCCTGAAGCTTTCTTT
CASSLNQGYRPEAFF
>TRBV15|TRBJ2-3|TRBD2|-
TGTGCCACCAGCAGGGGCTTAGGACTAGCGGACCTCACAGATACGCAGTATTTT
CATSRGLGLADLTDTQYF
>TRBV30|TRBJ1-6|-|-
TGTGCCTGGAGTCGCCCTCAAACAGGGCTATACTATAATTCACCCCTCCACTTT
CAWSRPQTGLYYNSPLHF
>TRBV7-9|TRBJ2-1|-|-
TGTGCCAGCAGCTCGACCGCCAGGGATTTTTCTTACAATGAGCAGTTCTTC
CASSSTARDFSYNEQFF
>TRBV5-8|TRBJ2-3|TRBD2|-
TGTGCCAGCAGCTCACTACTAGCGGGGCCCACAGATACGCAGTATTTT
CASSSLLAGPTDTQYF
>TRBV30|TRBJ1-4|TRBD1|-
TGTGCCTGGAGACGACCCGGGACAGGGGATGAAAAACTGTTTTTT
CAWRRPGTGDEKLFF
>TRBV27|TRBJ2-1|TRBD1|-
TGTGCCAGCAGCCAACCCGGGACAGGGGGGGGTGAGCAGTTCTTC
CASSQPGTGGGEQFF
>TRBV4-1|TRBJ1-5|-|-
TGCGCCACCTCGGCGCAGGGTGGCAGTCAGCCCCAGCATTTT
CATSAQGGSQPQHF
>TRBV4-1|TRBJ1-2|-|-
TGCGCCAGCAGCCAGGGCGGGGACTATGGCTACACCTTC
CASSQGGDYGYTF
>TRBV27|TRBJ2-7|-|few
TGTGCCAGCCAACCCGGGCAGGGGAGCTACGAGCAGTACTTC
CASQPGQGSYEQYF
>TRBV19|TRBJ2-5|-|-
TGTGCCAGTAGTATAGGTCAGACTCCGAAAGAGACCCAGTACTTC
CASSIGQTPKETQYF
>TRBV4-1|TRBJ2-2|-|-
TGCGCCAGCAGCCAAGAATCCGGCAGGGGCAACACCGGGGAGCTGTTTTTT
CASSQESGRGNTGELFF
>TRBV7-9|TRBJ1-5|TRBD1|-
TGTGCCAGCAGCCGGACCGGGACAGGGGATCAGCCCCAGCATTTT
CASSRTGTGDQPQHF
>TRBV7-9|TRBJ1-3|-|-
TGTGCCAGCAGCTTAGTAATGTCGTCTGGAAACACCATATATTTT
CASSLVMSSGNTIYF
>TRBV6-5|TRBJ2-2|TRBD1|-
TGTGCCAGCAGTTACTCGACAGGGGGCAATACCGGGGAGCTGTTTTTT
CASSYSTGGNTGELFF
>TRBV4-3|TRBJ1-1|-|-
TGCGCCAGCAGCCAAGCACACAAGGATTACAGGCGGAACACTGAAGCTTTCTTT
CASSQAHKDYRRNTEAFF
>TRBV19|TRBJ2-7|-|-
TGTGCCAGTAGTATCTCCCGGGGAGAGCAGTACTTC
CASSISRGEQYF
>TRBV7-3|TRBJ2-2|-|-
TGTGCCAGCAGCTTACAGGGATTGAACACCGGGGAGCTGTTTTTT
CASSLQGLNTGELFF
>TRBV18|TRBJ1-5|-|-
TGTGCCAGCTCACCACTTTCAGTCGTTGCCGGGAGACGCAATCAGCCCCAGCATTTT
CASSPLSVVAGRRNQPQHF
>TRBV6-5|TRBJ2-3|TRBD1|-
TGTGCCAGCAGGAGTATAGGGGGCGCCCCAGATACGCAGTATTTT
CASRSIGGAPDTQYF
>TRBV19|TRBJ2-2|-|-
TGTGCCAGTATTTCTCCCCCCCCGTTCACCGGGGAGCTGTTTTTT
CASISPPPFTGELFF
>TRBV19|TRBJ2-5|-|-
TGTGCCAGTACGGACAGAAACACGGAGACCCAGTACTTC
CASTDRNTETQYF
>TRBV30|TRBJ2-3|-|few
TGTGCCTGGAGTGTTCCCATTCGGGGGGCAGGCACAGATACGCAGTATTTT
CAWSVPIRGAGTDTQYF